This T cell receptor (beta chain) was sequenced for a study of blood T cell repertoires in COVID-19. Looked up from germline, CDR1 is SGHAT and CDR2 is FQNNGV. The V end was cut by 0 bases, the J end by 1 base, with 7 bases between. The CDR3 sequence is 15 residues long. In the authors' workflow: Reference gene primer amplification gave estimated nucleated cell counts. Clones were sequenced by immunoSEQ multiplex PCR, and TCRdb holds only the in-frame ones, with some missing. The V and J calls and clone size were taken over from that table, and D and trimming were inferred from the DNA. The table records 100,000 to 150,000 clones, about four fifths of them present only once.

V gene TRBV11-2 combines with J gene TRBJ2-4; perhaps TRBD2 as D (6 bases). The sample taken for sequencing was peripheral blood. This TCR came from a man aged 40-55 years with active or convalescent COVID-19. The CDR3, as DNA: TGTGCCAGCAGCTTAGAGGGACTTGCCAAAAACATTCAGTACTTC. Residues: CASSLEGLAKNIQYF.